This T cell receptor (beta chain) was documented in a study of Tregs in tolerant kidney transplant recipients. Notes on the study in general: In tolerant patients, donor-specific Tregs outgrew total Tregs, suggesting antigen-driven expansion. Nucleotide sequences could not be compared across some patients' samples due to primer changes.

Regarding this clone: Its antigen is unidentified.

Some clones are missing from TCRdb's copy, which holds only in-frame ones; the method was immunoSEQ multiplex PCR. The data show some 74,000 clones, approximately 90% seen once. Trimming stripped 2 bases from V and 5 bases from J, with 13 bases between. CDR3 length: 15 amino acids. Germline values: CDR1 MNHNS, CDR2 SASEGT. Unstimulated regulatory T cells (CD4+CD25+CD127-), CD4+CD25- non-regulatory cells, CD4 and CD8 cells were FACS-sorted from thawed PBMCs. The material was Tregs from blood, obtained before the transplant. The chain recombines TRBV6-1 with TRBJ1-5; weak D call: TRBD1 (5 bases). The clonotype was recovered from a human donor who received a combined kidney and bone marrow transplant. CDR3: CASSEYRDLYQPQHF. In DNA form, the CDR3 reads TGTGCCAGCAGTGAATACCGGGACCTTTATCAGCCCCAGCATTTT.